The 10 T cell receptor beta chains below were found in one sample sequenced in a study of cytomegalovirus exposure and HLA in healthy donors. 13 Jbeta primers and 60 Vbeta primers were used for the PCR. Generated by immunoSEQ multiplex PCR, the TCRdb table keeps only in-frame clones and is missing some. Among 150,000 to 200,000 clones listed, 77% were seen once. The sequenced material came from PBMCs. The receptors shown here come from a woman aged 25 to 39 in good health and CMV-seronegative.

As concerns this clone: The sample carries other DNA sequences with the same CDR3. CDR3: CASRTGSGNTIYF. The DNA of the CDR3 is TGTGCCAGCAGGACAGGGTCTGGAAACACCATATATTTT. The chain uses TRBV2 and TRBJ1-3; 7 nucleotides line up with TRBD1. Germline-derived CDR1 and CDR2 are SNHLY and FYNNEI. CDR3 length: 13 amino acids. V trimming: 6 bases; J trimming: 1 base; junction bases outside the gene matches: 0.

The chain joins TRBV7-9 to TRBJ1-2, with a weak D call TRBD1 (5 bases). Trimming removed 4 bases from V and 3 bases from J, with 15 bases in between. The CDR3 is 15 amino acids. In germline, CDR1 is SEHNR, CDR2 FQNEAQ (reference sequence). The chain's CDR3 is CASSSLRGLDYGYTF. CDR3 sequence (DNA): TGTGCCAGCAGCTCCCTAAGGGGCCTAGACTATGGCTACACCTTC.

This rearrangement joins TRBV7-9 to TRBJ2-7, with D possibly matching TRBD1 (5 bases). The CDR3 spans 15 residues. CDR1 is SEHNR and CDR2 is FQNEAQ in the germline V gene (reference sequence). V was trimmed by 7 bases and J by 5 bases, leaving 21 bases between them. In DNA, the CDR3 is TGTGCCAGCATTAACGCAGGCAGGGAAAGGCACGAGCAGTACTTC. Translating it yields CASINAGRERHEQYF.

This rearrangement joins TRBV4-2 to TRBJ2-3, with D possibly being TRBD1 (6 bases). Trimming stripped 1 base from V and 3 bases from J, with 14 bases between. Germline V gene sequence: CDR1 LGHNA, CDR2 YNFKEQ. This CDR3 has 16 residues. CDR3 DNA sequence: TGTGCCAGCAGCCAAGTGGGGGCCGGTACGACAGATACGCAGTATTTT. It translates to CASSQVGAGTTDTQYF.

This sequence joins TRBV28 and TRBJ1-5; D may be TRBD1 (5 bases). Germline lookup yields CDR1 MDHEN and CDR2 SYDVKM. The ends were cut back, 4 bases at V and 0 bases at J, with 10 bases in the middle. The CDR3 covers 15 residues. The CDR3 bases are TGTGCCAGCAGTTCGGGGGGGAATAGCAATCAGCCCCAGCATTTT. Its protein is CASSSGGNSNQPQHF. The variable domain in full, with the rest retrieved from reference TRBV28 and TRBJ1-5, is DVKVTQSSRYLVKRTGEKVFLECVQDMDHENMFWYRQDPGLGLRLIYFSYDVKMKEKGDIPEGYSVSREKKERFSLILESASTNQTSMYLCASSSGGNSNQPQHFGDGTRLSIL.

V gene TRBV5-1 combines with J gene TRBJ2-7; D is possibly TRBD2 (7 bases). Germline V gene lookup returns CDR1 SGHRS and CDR2 YFSETQ. The V end was cut by 1 base, the J end by 6 bases, with 14 bases between. The CDR3 extends over 14 amino acids. This CDR3 is CASSLRVGGVEQYF. The CDR3 DNA follows: TGCGCCAGCAGCTTGAGGGTAGGGGGGGTCGAGCAGTACTTC.

This clone was counted only a few times. The chain uses TRBV2 and TRBJ1-2, with D possibly matching TRBD1 (6 bases). Germline assignment: CDR1 SNHLY and CDR2 FYNNEI. The CDR3 is 15 residues long. V was shortened by 5 bases and J by 4 bases, with 17 bases between the two germline ends. The CDR3 protein is CASSSLRGNVYGYTF. The CDR3 nucleotides are TGTGCCAGCAGTTCCTTAAGGGGGAATGTCTATGGCTACACCTTC.

The chain combines TRBV7-6 with TRBJ2-7; 8 positions match TRBD2. The CDR3 covers 16 residues. The V gene end was trimmed by 5 bases and the J gene end by 3 bases; junction bases not matched to a gene: 12. The V gene's germline CDR1 is SGHVS and CDR2 FNYEAQ. The CDR3 here is CASSQELASGFYEQYF. Written as DNA, the CDR3 is TGTGCCAGCAGCCAAGAGTTGGCTAGCGGGTTCTACGAGCAGTACTTC.

The chain couples TRBV5-1 to TRBJ2-1; D might be TRBD1 (6 bases). The CDR3 covers 16 residues. Germline CDR1 and CDR2: SGHRS and YFSETQ. Trimming took off 1 base at V and 6 bases at J, with 17 bases between the two ends. The CDR3 here is CASSLLGGPIFNEQFF. DNA for the CDR3: TGCGCCAGCAGCTTGCTAGGGGGTCCTATTTTCAATGAGCAGTTCTTC.

This clone showed up just once. The chain employs TRBV29-1 and TRBJ2-4; tentatively, D is TRBD2 (6 bases). The V and J ends lost 5 bases and 0 bases respectively, with 14 bases between them. This CDR3 is 15 amino acids long. The germline gives CDR1 SQVTM, CDR2 ANQGSEA. CDR3 bases: TGCAGCGTTTGGGGGGTTCCGAGAGCCAAAAACATTCAGTACTTC. Translating it yields CSVWGVPRAKNIQYF.